This T cell receptor beta chain was captured in a study of cytomegalovirus exposure and HLA in healthy donors. This CDR3 comprises 14 residues. The germline V gene encodes CDR1 MNHEY and CDR2 SMNVEV (reference sequence). V was clipped by 4 bases and J by 4 bases; unmatched bases: 2. The PCR ran on 60 Vbeta and 13 Jbeta primers. The data were produced by immunoSEQ multiplex PCR, yet TCRdb's version contains in-frame clones alone and is incomplete. The data show 150,000 to 200,000 clones, 80% seen once. Study outcomes and limitations: The majority of TCR sequences were rare, yet some public TCRs appeared in many donors. The listing of roughly 160 TCR beta chains classed them as cytomegalovirus-associated. A later analysis found common viral pathogens apparently linked to several of the most significant clusters. More than 15,000 TCR beta sequences were associated with HLA alleles at 0.05 false discovery rate in a later analysis.

Turning to this clone: Its antigen is not known.

This chain connects TRBV27 to TRBJ1-2; 11 bases are shared with TRBD1. The sequencing input was PBMCs. This TCR came from a man between 18 and 35 years old in good health and CMV-seropositive. This CDR3 reads CASSWTGGGYGYTF. CDR3 coding DNA: TGTGCCAGCAGTTGGACAGGGGGCGGCTATGGCTACACCTTC.